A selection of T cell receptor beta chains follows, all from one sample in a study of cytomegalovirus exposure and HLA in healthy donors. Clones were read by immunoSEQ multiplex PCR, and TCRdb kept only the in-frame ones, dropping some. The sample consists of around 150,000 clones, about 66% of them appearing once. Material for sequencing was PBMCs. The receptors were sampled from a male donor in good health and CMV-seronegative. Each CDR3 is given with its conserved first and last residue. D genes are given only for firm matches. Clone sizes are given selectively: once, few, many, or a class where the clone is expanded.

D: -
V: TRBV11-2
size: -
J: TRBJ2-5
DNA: TGTGCCAGCAGCTTTCTCGGGGATTTTCAAGAGACCCAGTACTTC
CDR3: CASSFLGDFQETQYF

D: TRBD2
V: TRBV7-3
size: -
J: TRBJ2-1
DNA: TGTGCCAGCAGCTTAAGTGGGGGGGGTCACAATGAGCAGTTCTTC
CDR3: CASSLSGGGHNEQFF

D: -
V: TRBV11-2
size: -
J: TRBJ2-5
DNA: TGTGCCAGCAGCCCCGAAGGGGCGACCCAGTACTTC
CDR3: CASSPEGATQYF

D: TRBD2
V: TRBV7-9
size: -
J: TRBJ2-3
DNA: TGTGCCAGCAGCTCGCGAGGCGGACTAGCGGGGACAGATACGCAGTATTTT
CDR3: CASSSRGGLAGTDTQYF

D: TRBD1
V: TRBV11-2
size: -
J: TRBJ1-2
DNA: TGTGCCAGCAGCCCGCCCCCGGGACAGGGAACGGGTGGCTACACCTTC
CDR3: CASSPPPGQGTGGYTF

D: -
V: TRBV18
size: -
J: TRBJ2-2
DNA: TGTGCCAGCTCCTACGGACAGAAGAACACCGGGGAGCTGTTTTTT
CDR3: CASSYGQKNTGELFF

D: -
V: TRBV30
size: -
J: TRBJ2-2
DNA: TGTGCCTGGAGCCGACCCGACAGTTGGAGCACCGGGGAGCTGTTTTTT
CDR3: CAWSRPDSWSTGELFF

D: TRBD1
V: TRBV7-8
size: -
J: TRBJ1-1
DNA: TGTGCCAGCAGCTTAGCGCGCCAGGGGGCGCTGAACACTGAAGCTTTCTTT
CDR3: CASSLARQGALNTEAFF

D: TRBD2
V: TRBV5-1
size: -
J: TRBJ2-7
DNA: TGCGCCAGCACTCCTTTGGCTAGCGGAACCTACGAGCAGTACTTC
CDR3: CASTPLASGTYEQYF

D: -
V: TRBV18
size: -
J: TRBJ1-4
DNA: TGTGCCAGCTCACCTGGAGTGAATGAAAAACTGTTTTTT
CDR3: CASSPGVNEKLFF

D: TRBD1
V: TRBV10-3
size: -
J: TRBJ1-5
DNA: TGTGCCATCAGTGAGGGGGCAGGGGGCATACGCAATCAGCCCCAGCATTTT
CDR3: CAISEGAGGIRNQPQHF

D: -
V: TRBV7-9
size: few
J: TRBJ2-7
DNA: TGTGCCAGCACTCCCTTTCCCAACCACTTTAGCTCCTACGAGCAGTACTTC
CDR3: CASTPFPNHFSSYEQYF

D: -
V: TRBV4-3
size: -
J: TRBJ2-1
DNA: TGCGCCAGCAGCCAAGATCTGGCAGGGCGGTTCTACAATGAGCAGTTCTTC
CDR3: CASSQDLAGRFYNEQFF

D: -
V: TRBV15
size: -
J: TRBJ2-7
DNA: TGTGCCACCTCCAGTCGGAGAGGGAACGAGCAGTACTTC
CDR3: CATSSRRGNEQYF

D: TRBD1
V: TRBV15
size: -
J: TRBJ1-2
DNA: TGTGCCACCAGCAGTCCCACGACAGGGTCCCTCTATGGCTACACCTTC
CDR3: CATSSPTTGSLYGYTF

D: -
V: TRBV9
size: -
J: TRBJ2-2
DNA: TGTGCCAGCAGCGTCCGACAGAACACCGGGGAGCTGTTTTTT
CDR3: CASSVRQNTGELFF

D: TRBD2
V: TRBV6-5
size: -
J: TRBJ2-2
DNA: TGTGCCAGCAGTTACAGAAGCGGGGGGCTCGGGGGGGAGCTGTTTTTT
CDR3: CASSYRSGGLGGELFF

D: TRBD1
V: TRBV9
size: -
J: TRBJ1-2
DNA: TGTGCCAGCAGCGTAGTAAAGACAGGGGCAGGCTATGGCTACACCTTC
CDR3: CASSVVKTGAGYGYTF

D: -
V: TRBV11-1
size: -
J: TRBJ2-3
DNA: TGTGCCAGCAGCTTAGGGCGGAGAACAGATACGCAGTATTTT
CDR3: CASSLGRRTDTQYF

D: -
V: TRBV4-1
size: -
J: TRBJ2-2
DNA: TGCGCCAGCAGCCTTCCCCCCGACAGCGACACCGGGGAGCTGTTTTTT
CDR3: CASSLPPDSDTGELFF

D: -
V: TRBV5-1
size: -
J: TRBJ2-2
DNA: TGCGCCAGCACCTTAGCTAAGAGGAACACCGGGGAGCTGTTTTTT
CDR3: CASTLAKRNTGELFF

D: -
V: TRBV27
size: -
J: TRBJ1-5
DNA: TGTGCCAGCAGTTCCATTCAGGAGGACAATCAGCCCCAGCATTTT
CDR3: CASSSIQEDNQPQHF

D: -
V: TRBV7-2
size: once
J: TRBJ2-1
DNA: TGTGCCAGCAGCTCGACCAACGGAATACTATACAATGAGCAGTTCTTC
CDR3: CASSSTNGILYNEQFF

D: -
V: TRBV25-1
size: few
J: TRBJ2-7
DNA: TGTGCCAGCAGTGACGCTTCGCAGGGAGGCGAGCAGTACTTC
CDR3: CASSDASQGGEQYF

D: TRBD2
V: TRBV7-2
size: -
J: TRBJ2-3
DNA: TGTGCCAGCAGCATCCGGACTAGGGAGTTCACAGATACGCAGTATTTT
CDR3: CASSIRTREFTDTQYF

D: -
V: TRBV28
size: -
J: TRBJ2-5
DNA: TGTGCCAGCAGTTACCCAGGACAGTGGGAGACCCAGTACTTC
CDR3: CASSYPGQWETQYF

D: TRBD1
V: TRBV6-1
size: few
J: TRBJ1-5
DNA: TGTGCCAGCAGTGAAGGGACAGGGGTAAATCAGCCCCAGCATTTT
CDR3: CASSEGTGVNQPQHF

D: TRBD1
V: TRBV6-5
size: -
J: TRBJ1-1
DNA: TGTGCCAGCAGTTACCATGGGACAGGGGGCAGTATTGAAGCTTTCTTT
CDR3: CASSYHGTGGSIEAFF

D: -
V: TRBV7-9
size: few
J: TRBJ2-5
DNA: TGTGCCAGCAGCTCCAAAGAGACCCAGTACTTC
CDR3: CASSSKETQYF

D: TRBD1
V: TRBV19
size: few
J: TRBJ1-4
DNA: TGTGCCAGTAGGAACAGGGGTACCAATGAAAAACTGTTTTTT
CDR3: CASRNRGTNEKLFF

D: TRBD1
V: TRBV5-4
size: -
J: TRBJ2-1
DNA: TGTGCCAGCAGCTCCAACTTTGGGACAGACAATGAGCAGTTCTTC
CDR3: CASSSNFGTDNEQFF

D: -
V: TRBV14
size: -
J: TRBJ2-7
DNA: TGTGCCAGCAGCCCTCGGACAGCTAGTACCTACGAGCAGTACTTC
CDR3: CASSPRTASTYEQYF

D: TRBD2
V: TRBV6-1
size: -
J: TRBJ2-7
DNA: TGTGCCAGCCGGGAGGGGGGAAGGTACGAGCAGTACTTC
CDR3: CASREGGRYEQYF

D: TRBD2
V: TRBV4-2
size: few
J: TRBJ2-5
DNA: TGTGCCAGCAGCCAACCTAGCGGGAGAGAAGAGACCCAGTACTTC
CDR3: CASSQPSGREETQYF

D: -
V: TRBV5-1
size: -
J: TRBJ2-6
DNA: TGCGCCAGCAGCAGCCTTGTGAGCACGTCTGGGGCCAACGTCCTGACTTTC
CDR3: CASSSLVSTSGANVLTF

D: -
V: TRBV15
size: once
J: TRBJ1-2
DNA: TGTGCCACCAGCAGAGTTGGGGAGGTCGGCTATGGCTACACCTTC
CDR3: CATSRVGEVGYGYTF

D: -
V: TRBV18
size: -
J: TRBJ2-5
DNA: TGTGCCAGCTCACCACCGTCCGAAGAGACCCAGTACTTC
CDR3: CASSPPSEETQYF

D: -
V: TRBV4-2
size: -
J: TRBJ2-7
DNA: TGTGCCAGCAGCCAGACTGCCCTACAGGGCCGATACGAGCAGTACTTC
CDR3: CASSQTALQGRYEQYF

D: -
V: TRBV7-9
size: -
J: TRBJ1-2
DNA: TGTTCCAGCAGCGACTCCTTCAATGGCTACACCTTC
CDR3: CSSSDSFNGYTF

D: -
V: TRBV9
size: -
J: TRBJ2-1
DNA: TGTGCCAGCAGCGAAGGGGTTTTGTACAATGAGCAGTTCTTC
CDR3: CASSEGVLYNEQFF

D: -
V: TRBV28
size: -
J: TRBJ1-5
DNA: TGTGCCAGCAGTTCACAGGGTTTTAGCAATCAGCCCCAGCATTTT
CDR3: CASSSQGFSNQPQHF

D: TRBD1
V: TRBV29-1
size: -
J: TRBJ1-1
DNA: TGCAGCGTCAGTGGGGGGACAGGGGGCACTGGCACTGAAGCTTTCTTT
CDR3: CSVSGGTGGTGTEAFF

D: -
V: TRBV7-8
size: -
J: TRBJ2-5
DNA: TGTGCCAGCAGCTTAGGGACAAACCAAGAGACCCAGTACTTC
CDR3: CASSLGTNQETQYF

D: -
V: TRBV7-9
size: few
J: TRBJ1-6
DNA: TGTGCCAGCAGCTCCGACAGGAGCTCCTATAATTCACCCCTCCACTTT
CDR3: CASSSDRSSYNSPLHF

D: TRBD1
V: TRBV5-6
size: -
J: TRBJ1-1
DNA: TGTGCCAGCAGCTCAGGGGGCAGGGGCACTGAAGCTTTCTTT
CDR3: CASSSGGRGTEAFF

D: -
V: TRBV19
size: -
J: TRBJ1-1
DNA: TGTGCCAGTACAAAGAGAGGCACTGAAGCTTTCTTT
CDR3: CASTKRGTEAFF

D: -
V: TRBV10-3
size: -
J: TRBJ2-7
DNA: TGTGCCATCAGTCAAGGAGGCCCAGAGCAGGGGCCAGACTTC
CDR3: CAISQGGPEQGPDF

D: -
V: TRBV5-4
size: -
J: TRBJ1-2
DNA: TGTGCCAGCAGCTTGACACCGAAGTATGGCTACACCTTC
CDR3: CASSLTPKYGYTF

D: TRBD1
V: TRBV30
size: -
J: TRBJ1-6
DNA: TGTGCCTGGAGACTAGCTGACAGGGGGCGACTCTCCTATAATTCACCCCTCCACTTT
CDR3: CAWRLADRGRLSYNSPLHF